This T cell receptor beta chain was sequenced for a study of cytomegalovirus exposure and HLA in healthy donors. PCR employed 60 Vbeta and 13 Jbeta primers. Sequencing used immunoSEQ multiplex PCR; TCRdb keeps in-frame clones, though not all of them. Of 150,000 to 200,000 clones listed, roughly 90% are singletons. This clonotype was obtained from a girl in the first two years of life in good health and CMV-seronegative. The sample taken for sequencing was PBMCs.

Here the CDR3 DNA reads TGTGCCAGCAGTTATAGTATCTCCGGGGAGCTGTTTTTT. Protein product: CASSYSISGELFF. V usage is TRBV6-5 and J usage is TRBJ2-2; D gene ambiguous. The CDR3 consists of 13 residues. V lost 3 bases and J lost 6, with 8 bases in between. The germline gives CDR1 MNHEY, CDR2 SVGAGI.